In this sample, the clone carrying this T cell receptor beta chain turned up many times. Its antigen remains unknown. The data were produced by immunoSEQ multiplex PCR, yet TCRdb's version contains in-frame clones alone and is incomplete. In the table there are roughly 60,000 clones, 70% of which are singletons. This specimen comes from a study of T cell clones after liver transplantation. Study-wide context: Liver transplant recipients had immunosuppression withdrawal attempted within 2 years. Post-transplant blood was tracked for graft-donor-reactive T cell clones identified in a pre-transplant mixed lymphocyte reaction. Findings and limits, study-wide: Migration into the graft, not deletion, may explain lost graft donor-reactive T cells.

Trimming removed 5 bases from V and 0 bases from J, with 10 bases in between. The CDR3 spans 15 residues. The germline V gene has CDR1 SEHNR and CDR2 FQNEAQ (reference sequence). This material consisted of CD4+ T cells from blood, taken at the roughly 16-month timepoint. The chain carries TRBV7-9 and TRBJ2-2; D gene ambiguous. This clonotype was sampled from a human patient who received a liver transplant. Some T cells may be supplied by the graft donor. This CDR3 is CASSPAAANTGELFF. The CDR3 coding sequence is TGTGCCAGCAGCCCCGCGGCTGCGAACACCGGGGAGCTGTTTTTT.